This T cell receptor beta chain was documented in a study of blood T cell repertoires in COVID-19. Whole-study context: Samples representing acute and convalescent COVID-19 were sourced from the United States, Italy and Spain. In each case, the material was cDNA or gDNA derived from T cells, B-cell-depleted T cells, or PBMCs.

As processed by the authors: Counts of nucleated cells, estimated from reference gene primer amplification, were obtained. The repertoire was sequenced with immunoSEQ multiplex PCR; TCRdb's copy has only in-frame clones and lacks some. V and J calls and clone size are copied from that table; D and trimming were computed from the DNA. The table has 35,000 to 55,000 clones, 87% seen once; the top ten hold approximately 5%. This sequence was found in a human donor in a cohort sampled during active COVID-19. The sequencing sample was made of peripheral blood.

The CDR3 DNA follows: TGTGCCAGCAGCTGGGGGACTAGCGGGACCCCAGATACGCAGTATTTT. Its protein product is CASSWGTSGTPDTQYF. J is TRBJ2-3 and V is TRBV5-5, with TRBD2 matching over 13 bases. Trimming at V came to 3 bases and at J to 4 bases, leaving 5 bases not matched to a gene. The CDR3 has 16 amino acids. Germline V gene data show CDR1 as SGHKS and CDR2 as YYEKEE (reference sequence). Combining the CDR3 with reference TRBV5-5 and TRBJ2-3 gives the whole variable domain DAGVTQSPTHLIKTRGQQVTLRCSPISGHKSVSWYQQVLGQGPQFIFQYYEKEERGRGNFPDRFSARQFPNYSSELNVNALLLGDSALYLCASSWGTSGTPDTQYFGPGTRLTVL.